The 26 T cell receptor beta chains below were found in one sample sequenced in a study of post-analysis software for immune sequencing data. The antigens for these receptors are not known. Study-level findings and limits: There were five TRBV segments more frequent in patients than controls, and TRBV5-6, TRBV5-1 and TRBV20-1 were among them.

Unique molecular identifiers were carried by the TCR beta cDNA libraries. One entry per CDR3 protein, called by TCRdb with MiXCR from the PCR reads. The repertoire has fewer than 550,000 distinct CDR3 sequences, about a third of them found once; the top ten carry approximately 6%. Sample: blood. These receptors were collected from a girl aged 2 to 17 with multiple sclerosis.

The chain combines TRBV27 with TRBJ1-6; D is possibly TRBD1 (5 bases). Trimming removed 2 bases at V and 8 bases at J, with 13 bases between. Germline CDR1 and CDR2: MNHEY and SMNVEV (reference sequence). CDR3 length: 15 residues. CDR3 sequence reads: CASSLVRGGDSPLHF. DNA for the CDR3: TGTGCCAGCAGTTTAGTTAGGGGAGGAGATTCACCCCTCCACTTT.

This clonotype was observed a few times. This rearrangement joins TRBV12-3 or TRBV12-4 to TRBJ1-1, with 9 bases aligning to TRBD1. CDR3 size: 15 residues. Trimming at V came to 6 bases and at J to 1 base, leaving 6 bases not matched to a gene. The CDR3 spells CASSLRDRANTEAFF. The CDR3 nucleotides are TGTGCCAGCAGCTTGAGGGACAGGGCGAACACTGAAGCTTTCTTT.

This chain joins TRBV20-1 and TRBJ2-1, with TRBD2 matching 11 bases. The CDR3 is 18 amino acids. In germline, CDR1 is DFQATT, CDR2 SNEGSKA (reference sequence). After removal of 3 bases from V and 0 bases from J, the junction contained 10 bases not matched to a gene. The CDR3, as DNA: TGCAGTGCTAGTGTACTAGCGGGGGATTGGAGCTCCTACAATGAGCAGTTCTTC. It specifies CSASVLAGDWSSYNEQFF.

The J gene is TRBJ2-5, the V gene TRBV7-2, with D perhaps TRBD1 (5 bases). CDR1 is SGHTA, CDR2 FQGNSA, per germline. V was trimmed by 7 bases and J by 4 bases, leaving 22 bases between them. The CDR3 sequence is 16 residues long. CDR3 loop: CASTLMGLFRVETQYF. In DNA form, the CDR3 reads TGTGCCAGCACCCTTATGGGGCTTTTTAGGGTAGAGACCCAGTACTTC.

The chain employs TRBV28 and TRBJ1-5; 9 bases align to TRBD1. CDR3 length equals 15 residues. Looked up from germline, CDR1 is MDHEN and CDR2 is SYDVKM. Trimming removed 5 bases from V and 3 bases from J; junction bases left unmatched: 5. The CDR3: CASSPRDRANQPQHF. The CDR3, as DNA: TGTGCCAGCAGTCCCCGGGACAGGGCCAATCAGCCCCAGCATTTT.

The rearrangement uses TRBV6-5 and TRBJ1-1; D possibly corresponds to TRBD1 (6 bases). V was shortened by 6 bases and J by 12 bases, with 14 bases between the two germline ends. From germline, CDR1 is MNHEY and CDR2 SVGAGI. This CDR3 comprises 11 residues. The DNA of the CDR3 is TGTGCCAGCAGACAACAGGGTGGCACTTTCTTT. Its translation is CASRQQGGTFF.

The chain links TRBV20-1 to TRBJ2-3; 10 bases map to TRBD2. The CDR3 covers 13 residues. CDR1 and CDR2 (germline): DFQATT, SNEGSKA (reference sequence). J was trimmed by 6 bases and V by 7 bases; bases with no gene match: 7. CDR3: CSGGAGGMDTQYF. CDR3 bases: TGCAGTGGAGGAGCGGGGGGGATGGATACGCAGTATTTT.

This clonotype has more than one count but fewer than ten. This chain links TRBV5-5 with TRBJ2-3, with TRBD2 matching 9 bases. The CDR3 is made up of 16 amino acids. The V and J ends lost 0 bases and 2 bases, in that order; junction bases with no gene match: 4. Germline-derived CDR1 and CDR2 are SGHKS and YYEKEE (reference sequence). CDR3 protein: CASSLGAGGYTDTQYF. Here the CDR3 DNA reads TGTGCCAGCAGCTTGGGGGCGGGGGGGTACACAGATACGCAGTATTTT.

This sequence joins TRBV20-1 and TRBJ1-2; D not resolved. The CDR3 extends over 12 amino acids. Between the trimmed V and J ends, which lost 6 bases and 5 bases, there was a span of 13 bases. The V gene's germline CDR1 is DFQATT and CDR2 SNEGSKA (reference sequence). CDR3 amino acids: CSAAEGGYGYTF. The CDR3 DNA reads as TGCAGTGCCGCGGAGGGAGGTTATGGCTACACCTTC.

This chain connects TRBV14 to TRBJ1-2; no clear D gene. V gave up 4 bases and J gave up 8 bases, with 14 bases separating them. This CDR3 spans 13 amino acids. Per the germline V gene, CDR1 is SGHDN and CDR2 is FVKESK. The CDR3 region has the DNA TGTGCCAGCAGCCCGTTGGACTTCAAGGGCTACACCTTC. Translation: CASSPLDFKGYTF.

This clonotype was counted only a few times. The chain has TRBV5-1 and TRBJ2-3; 11 bases map to TRBD2. The CDR3 consists of 17 residues. Germline V CDR1 and CDR2: SGHRS, YFSETQ. J was trimmed by 2 bases and V by 2 bases; bases with no gene match: 7. As DNA, the CDR3 is TGCGCCAGCAGCTTACGCCTAGCGGGGGGCACCACAGATACGCAGTATTTT. This sequence encodes CASSLRLAGGTTDTQYF.

This chain uses TRBV5-6 with TRBJ2-1, with 7 bases that match TRBD2. V was pared by 0 bases and J by 2 bases, with 8 bases of the junction left unmatched. The CDR3 sequence is 17 residues long. Germline V gene sequence: CDR1 SGHDT, CDR2 YYEEEE. The CDR3: CASSLAGGAGAYNEQFF. CDR3 nucleotide sequence: TGTGCCAGCAGCTTGGCCGGTGGGGCGGGGGCCTACAATGAGCAGTTCTTC.

The chain employs TRBV20-1 and TRBJ1-5, with 7 bases identical to TRBD1. Germline V gene sequence: CDR1 DFQATT, CDR2 SNEGSKA (reference sequence). V was clipped by 6 bases and J by 7 bases; unmatched bases: 12. This CDR3 is built from 14 residues. CDR3 region: CSAFWQGERQPQHF. CDR3 in DNA: TGCAGTGCCTTTTGGCAGGGGGAGCGGCAGCCCCAGCATTTT.

This clonotype has only a few counts. The V and J genes are TRBV20-1 and TRBJ2-1; no definite D call. CDR1 and CDR2 (germline): DFQATT, SNEGSKA (reference sequence). V shed 6 bases and J shed 10 bases, with 16 bases lying between them. This CDR3 has 12 amino acids. CDR3 in DNA: TGCAGTGCAACCCCCCCGGTCATCGAGCAGTTCTTC. It encodes CSATPPVIEQFF.

This chain uses TRBV7-8 with TRBJ2-2; 10 bases fit TRBD1. Germline V CDR1 and CDR2: SGHVS, FQNEAQ. The CDR3 runs to 17 residues. Germline trimming cut 6 bases from V and 7 bases from J; bases unmatched to any gene: 14. CDR3 sequence reads: CASRSTGTGVFSGELFF. The CDR3 nucleotides read TGTGCCAGCAGATCAACCGGGACAGGGGTATTCAGCGGGGAGCTGTTTTTT. Using reference TRBV7-8 and TRBJ2-2 for the parts outside the CDR3, the full variable domain is GAGVSQSPRYKVAKRGQDVALRCDPISGHVSLFWYQQALGQGPEFLTYFQNEAQLDKSGLPSDRFFAERPEGSVSTLKIQRTQQEDSAVYLCASRSTGTGVFSGELFFGEGSRLTVL.

The chain joins TRBV20-1 to TRBJ2-1; D gene unclear. The germline V and J ends were trimmed by 0 bases and 10 bases, with 7 bases remaining between them. CDR3 length: 11 residues. Germline assignment: CDR1 DFQATT and CDR2 SNEGSKA (reference sequence). CDR3 sequence: CSARDQGEQFF. For the CDR3, the DNA is TGCAGTGCTAGAGATCAAGGAGAGCAGTTCTTC.

This chain links TRBV7-8 with TRBJ2-5; 7 bases match TRBD1. J gave up 5 bases and V 5 bases, and 11 bases lay outside the gene matches. Germline V gene lookup returns CDR1 SGHVS and CDR2 FQNEAQ. CDR3 size: 15 residues. The CDR3 loop reads CASSERETGWETQYF. CDR3 in DNA: TGTGCCAGCAGCGAACGAGAGACAGGGTGGGAGACCCAGTACTTC. The whole variable domain, filled in from reference TRBV7-8 and TRBJ2-5, reads GAGVSQSPRYKVAKRGQDVALRCDPISGHVSLFWYQQALGQGPEFLTYFQNEAQLDKSGLPSDRFFAERPEGSVSTLKIQRTQQEDSAVYLCASSERETGWETQYFGPGTRLLVL.

The sample holds a few counts of this clonotype. The chain is built from TRBV4-1 and TRBJ1-1; D is possibly TRBD1 (5 bases). Trimming cost V 1 base and J 0 bases, with 6 bases left between them. Germline CDR1 and CDR2: MGHRA and YSYEKL. The CDR3 sequence is 14 residues long. CDR3 in DNA: TGCGCCAGCAGCCAAGGACAGTTGAACACTGAAGCTTTCTTT. As protein: CASSQGQLNTEAFF.

This clonotype was seen a few times. The chain couples TRBV5-1 to TRBJ2-1; D uncertain. CDR1 is SGHRS and CDR2 is YFSETQ in the germline V gene. Trimming removed 3 bases from V and 6 bases from J, with 4 bases in between. This CDR3 has 11 amino acids. CDR3 region: CASSSSNEQFF. The CDR3 DNA follows: TGCGCCAGCAGCTCGAGCAATGAGCAGTTCTTC.

The chain carries TRBV27 and TRBJ2-1, with 7 bases that match TRBD1. This CDR3 has 18 amino acids. V shed 4 bases, J shed 3 bases, and the junction held 15 bases outside the gene matches. Looked up from germline, CDR1 is MNHEY and CDR2 is SMNVEV (reference sequence). The CDR3 DNA reads TGTGCCAGCAGTTCTAATCCTTTAAGGGGGCGGTTCTACAATGAGCAGTTCTTC. This sequence encodes CASSSNPLRGRFYNEQFF.

The rearrangement uses TRBV6-6 and TRBJ1-5, with 9 bases fitting TRBD1. V gave up 6 bases and J gave up 4 bases; unmatched junction bases: 4. Germline V lookup: CDR1 MNHNY, CDR2 SVGAGI (reference sequence). The CDR3 is made up of 14 amino acids. CDR3 nucleotide sequence: TGTGCCAGCAGAACCGGGACAGGGAATCAGCCCCAGCATTTT. It codes for CASRTGTGNQPQHF.

The chain couples TRBV12-3 or TRBV12-4 to TRBJ2-5, with D possibly matching TRBD2 (5 bases). The CDR3 is 12 residues long. V was clipped by 3 bases and J by 11 bases, with 13 bases between them. CDR3 amino acids: CASSFLRGGQYF. The CDR3 DNA is TGTGCCAGCAGTTTTCTCCGTGGCGGGCAGTACTTC.

This clonotype was seen a handful of times. V is TRBV9 and J is TRBJ2-1, with TRBD2 matching over 13 bases. CDR3 length: 17 residues. The V and J ends lost 3 bases and 8 bases, in that order; junction bases with no gene match: 11. Per germline, CDR1 SGDLS and CDR2 YYNGEE. Here the CDR3 DNA reads TGTGCCAGCAGCGGCACTAGCGGGGGGGCAGGGAGCCATGAGCAGTTCTTC. Protein sequence: CASSGTSGGAGSHEQFF.

The chain is built from TRBV14 and TRBJ2-1, with a tentative D call TRBD1 (6 bases). Trimming cost V 1 base and J 0 bases, with 19 bases left between them. This CDR3 has 19 residues. Germline-derived CDR1 and CDR2 are SGHDN and FVKESK. The CDR3: CASSQGPGQYHSSYNEQFF. The CDR3 DNA sequence: TGTGCCAGCAGCCAAGGGCCCGGACAGTATCATTCCTCCTACAATGAGCAGTTCTTC.

CDR3: CASRSNLDQPQHF. The CDR3 DNA reads TGTGCCAGCAGGTCCAACTTAGATCAGCCCCAGCATTTT. The chain links TRBV6-5 to TRBJ1-5; the D is unclear. The CDR3 runs to 13 residues. Trimming left V 6 bases short and J 5 bases short, with 11 bases between. Germline V gene lookup returns CDR1 MNHEY and CDR2 SVGAGI.

The chain couples TRBV6-5 to TRBJ2-1; possible D gene TRBD2, 6 bases. V was pared by 6 bases and J by 9 bases, with 18 bases between. The CDR3 has 14 amino acids. Germline-derived CDR1 and CDR2 are MNHEY and SVGAGI. The CDR3 region has the DNA TGTGCCAGCAGACCTCGGGGGTTGGTCGGTGAGCAGTTCTTC. As protein: CASRPRGLVGEQFF.